This record looks at one T cell receptor (beta chain) sequence and its context. CDR1 and CDR2 from the germline V gene are KGHSH and LQKENI. This CDR3 is built from 15 residues. This sample was taken from a study of T cells expressing NK-cell markers. Study information: TCR beta repertoires came from sorted CD3+CD56+NKG2C+, CD3+CD56+NKG2C- and CD3+CD56-NKG2C+ T cells.

The authors generated TCR beta cDNA through 5'RACE template switching with UMIs. With the 5' RACE reads reprocessed, TCRdb shows one record per CDR3 protein and no DNA. The ten most abundant clones cover over 20% of a sample with about 160,000 distinct CDR3 sequences. This chain links TRBV18 with TRBJ2-2. This sequence was found in a man aged 18-69 years in good health. Source material: blood T cells: a sorted CD56 or NKG2C T cell subset, CD4+ or CD8+ T cells, or bulk PBMC T cells (not recorded which). The CDR3 protein is CASSPASPNTGELFF. The entire variable domain, with the rest obtained from reference TRBV18 and TRBJ2-2, is as follows: NAGVMQNPRHLVRRRGQEARLRCSPMKGHSHVYWYRQLPEEGLKFMVYLQKENIIDESGMPKERFSAEFPKEGPSILRIQQVVRGDSAAYFCASSPASPNTGELFFGEGSRLTVL.